This T cell receptor beta chain was recorded in a study of blood T cell repertoires in COVID-19. Study information: The United States, Italy and Spain supplied acute and convalescent COVID-19 samples. Sample material is recorded as cDNA or gDNA derived from T cells, B-cell-depleted T cells, or PBMCs.

Germline values: CDR1 SGHVS, CDR2 FQNEAQ. J lost 6 bases, V lost 5 bases, and 11 bases had no gene match. The length of the CDR3 is 15 residues. In the authors' methods: Amplification from reference gene primers served as the basis for estimated nucleated cell counts. The protocol was immunoSEQ multiplex PCR, while the TCRdb copy is restricted to in-frame clones and leaves out a portion. Clonal size and the V and J genes are those of that table, whereas D and trimming came from the DNA. The top ten hold about 0.7% of the sample, which has about 260,000 clones, over 75% seen once. The sequenced material came from peripheral blood. J is TRBJ2-7 and V is TRBV7-8, with 9 bases aligning to TRBD1. The TCR was taken from a human donor in a cohort sampled during active COVID-19. For the CDR3, the DNA is TGTGCCAGCAGCCCAGGAACAGGGGGCCTTCTCGAGCAGTACTTC. Translation: CASSPGTGGLLEQYF.